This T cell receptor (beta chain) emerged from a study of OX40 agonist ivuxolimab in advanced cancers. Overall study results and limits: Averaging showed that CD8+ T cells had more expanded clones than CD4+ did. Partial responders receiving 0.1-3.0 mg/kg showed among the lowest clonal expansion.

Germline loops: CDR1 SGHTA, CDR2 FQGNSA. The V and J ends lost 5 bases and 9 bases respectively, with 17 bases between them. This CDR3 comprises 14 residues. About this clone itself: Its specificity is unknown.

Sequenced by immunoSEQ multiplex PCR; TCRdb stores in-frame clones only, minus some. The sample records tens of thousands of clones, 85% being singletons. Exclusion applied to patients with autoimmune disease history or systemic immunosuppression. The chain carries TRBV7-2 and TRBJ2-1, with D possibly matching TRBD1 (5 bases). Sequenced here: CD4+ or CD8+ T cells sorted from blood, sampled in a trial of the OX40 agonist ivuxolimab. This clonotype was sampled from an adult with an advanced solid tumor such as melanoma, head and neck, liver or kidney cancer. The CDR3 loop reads CASSHNPWGFEQFF. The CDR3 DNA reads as TGTGCCAGCAGCCACAACCCCTGGGGCTTTGAGCAGTTCTTC.